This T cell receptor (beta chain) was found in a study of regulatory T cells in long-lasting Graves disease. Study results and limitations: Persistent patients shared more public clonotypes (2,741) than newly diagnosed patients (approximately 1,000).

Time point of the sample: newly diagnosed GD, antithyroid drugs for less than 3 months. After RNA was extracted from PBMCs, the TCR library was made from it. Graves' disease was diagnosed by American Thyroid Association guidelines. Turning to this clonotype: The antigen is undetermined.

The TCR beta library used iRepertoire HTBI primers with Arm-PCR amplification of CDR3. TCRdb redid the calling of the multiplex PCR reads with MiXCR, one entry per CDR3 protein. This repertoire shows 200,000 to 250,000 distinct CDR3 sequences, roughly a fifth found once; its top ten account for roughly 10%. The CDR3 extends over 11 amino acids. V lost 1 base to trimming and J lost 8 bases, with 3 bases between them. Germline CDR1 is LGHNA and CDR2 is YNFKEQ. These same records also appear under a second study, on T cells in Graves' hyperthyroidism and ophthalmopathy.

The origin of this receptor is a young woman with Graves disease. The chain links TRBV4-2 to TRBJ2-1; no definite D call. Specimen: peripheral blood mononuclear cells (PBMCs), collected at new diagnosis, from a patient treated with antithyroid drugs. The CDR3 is CASSQVHEQFF. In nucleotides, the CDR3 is TGTGCCAGCAGCCAAGTTCATGAGCAGTTCTTC.